Below, 22 T cell receptor beta chains from the same sample are listed, as sequenced in a study of tumor-infiltrating lymphocytes in oesophageal squamous cell carcinoma. TCRdb fed the PCR reads into MiXCR, producing one record per CDR3 protein. The profile shows 24,000 or so distinct CDR3 sequences, 30% to 40% of them singletons. Sequenced input: esophageal tumor tissue. The receptors were sampled from a male donor with esophageal squamous cell carcinoma.

This clonotype has just a few counts. The CDR3 nucleotides read TGTGCCAGCAGTTTGGGACTAGCGCGCTACAATGAGCAGTTCTTC. The encoded protein is CASSLGLARYNEQFF. The V and J genes are TRBV6-9 and TRBJ2-1, with 10 bases lining up with TRBD2. The CDR3 has 15 amino acids. The germline CDR1 and CDR2 sequences are MNHGY and SVAAGI. V was pared by 4 bases and J by 3 bases, with 3 bases of the junction left unmatched.

The chain recombines TRBV6-1 with TRBJ2-3; D gene uncertain. Trimming took 6 bases from V and 4 from J, leaving 14 bases between them. The CDR3 contains 14 residues. The germline CDR1 and CDR2 sequences are MNHNS and SASEGT. The CDR3 DNA follows: TGTGCCAGCAGACCCGCCGGCGCGGCAGATACGCAGTATTTT. Translation gives CASRPAGAADTQYF.

This clonotype appeared a few times. This chain uses TRBV18 with TRBJ2-1; 10 bases fit TRBD2. In germline, CDR1 is KGHSH, CDR2 LQKENI. The CDR3 is made up of 17 amino acids. Unmatched junction bases numbered 13, after V lost 5 bases and J lost 6 bases. In nucleotides, the CDR3 is TGTGCCAGCTCATCGAGGGGAGCGGGAGGGCCTTTCAATGAGCAGTTCTTC. As protein: CASSSRGAGGPFNEQFF.

Many counts were recorded for this clonotype. The rearrangement joins TRBV5-4 to TRBJ2-1; 7 nucleotides align to TRBD2. V was pared by 0 bases and J by 5 bases, with 8 bases of the junction left unmatched. The CDR3 has 16 amino acids. Germline V gene sequence: CDR1 SGHNT, CDR2 YYREEE (reference sequence). The CDR3 sequence is CASSLGGSGLNNEQFF. CDR3 sequence (DNA): TGTGCCAGCAGCTTGGGGGGTAGCGGGCTTAACAATGAGCAGTTCTTC.

J is TRBJ2-7 and V is TRBV15, with 11 bases matching TRBD2. Judging by the DNA end, TRBJ2-5 fits better; the J call may be wrong. From germline, CDR1 is LNHNV and CDR2 YYDKDF (reference sequence). The CDR3 totals 16 residues. This CDR3 is CATSTEGLAVWETQYF. In DNA, the CDR3 is TGTGCCACCAGCACAGAGGGACTAGCGGTATGGGAGACCCAGTACTTC.

With respect to this clonotype: Since a much larger clone is just one base distant, this may be a read error. The V gene is TRBV18, the J gene TRBJ2-3; D tentatively reads TRBD1 or TRBD2 (5 bases each). Germline-derived CDR1 and CDR2 are KGHSH and LQKENI. The CDR3 length is 14 residues. V lost 8 bases to trimming and J lost 14 bases, with 26 bases between them. This CDR3 is CASPRAGNTGELYF. In DNA form, the CDR3 reads TGTGCCAGCCCCAGGGCAGGGAACACCGGGGAGCTGTATTTT. The full variable domain, in which reference TRBV18 and TRBJ2-3 provide the parts outside the CDR3, is NAGVMQNPRHLVRRRGQEARLRCSPMKGHSHVYWYRQLPEEGLKFMVYLQKENIIDESGMPKERFSAEFPKEGPSILRIQQVVRGDSAAYFCASPRAGNTGELYFGPGTRLTVL.

This clonotype was found many times. The chain has TRBV5-6 and TRBJ2-1, with D unresolved. The J call may be faulty, since TRBJ2-7 better matches the DNA end. Germline CDR1 is SGHDT and CDR2 is YYEEEE. This CDR3 contains 13 residues. The CDR3 nucleotides read TGTGCCAGCAGCTTCGGTCAAAACAATGAGCAGTACTTC. Translating gives CASSFGQNNEQYF.

The rearrangement links TRBV7-8 to TRBJ2-3; tentative D call: TRBD2 (7 bases). Per germline, CDR1 SGHVS and CDR2 FQNEAQ. CDR3 length equals 17 residues. V dropped 6 bases and J dropped 1 base, with 20 bases sitting between them. The CDR3: CASSLSGTGGGTDTQYF. As DNA, the CDR3 is TGTGCCAGCAGTTTAAGCGGGACGGGGGGCGGCACAGATACGCAGTATTTT.

This clonotype was seen at least ten times. This could be a read error, since a much larger clone is one nucleotide away. This sequence joins TRBV7-8 and TRBJ2-5; possibly TRBD2 for D (6 bases). Germline V lookup: CDR1 SGHVS, CDR2 FQNEAQ. Trimming left V 4 bases short and J 11 bases short, with 26 bases between. The CDR3 is 16 amino acids. CDR3 sequence: CASSYLHGGSYNEQYF. For the CDR3, the DNA is TGTGCCAGCAGCTACCTTCATGGGGGGTCCTACAATGAGCAGTACTTC.

This clonotype has a single count. The gene calls are TRBV12-3 or TRBV12-4 and TRBJ2-1; unclear D gene. CDR3 length equals 14 residues. The V and J ends lost 4 bases and 0 bases respectively, with 7 bases between them. The DNA for the CDR3 is TGTGCCAGCAGTTACGTCAGCTCCTACAATGAGCAGTTCTTC. It yields the protein CASSYVSSYNEQFF.

The chain joins TRBV7-2 to TRBJ2-3, with a weak D call TRBD2 (5 bases). Germline loops: CDR1 SGHTA, CDR2 FQGNSA. Trimming took off 3 bases at V and 11 bases at J, with 21 bases between the two ends. The CDR3 runs to 15 residues. The DNA for the CDR3 is TGTGCCAGCAGCTTGCGGGCGGCCGATGTCAACGAGCAGTATTTT. This gives the protein CASSLRAADVNEQYF.

This clonotype was picked up many times. The chain has TRBV6-4 and TRBJ1-5; the D gene is possibly TRBD1 (5 bases). The V gene's germline CDR1 is MRHNA and CDR2 SNTAGT. V was cut by 5 bases and J by 3 bases, with 8 bases left in between. The CDR3 has 13 amino acids. Here the CDR3 reads CASSQGDNQPQHF. DNA for the CDR3: TGTGCCAGCAGTCAGGGTGACAATCAGCCCCAGCATTTT.

A few counts support this clonotype. The CDR3 does not end in the conserved phenylalanine or tryptophan, so this is likely a read error. No DNA is shown, since the ends of the CDR3 on it are uncertain; the CDR3 is the one TCRdb lists. The chain has TRBV7-9 and TRBJ2-1; the table assigns TRBD2, which was not confirmed against the DNA. Germline V gene lookup returns CDR1 SEHNR and CDR2 FQNEAQ (reference sequence). Ends included, the CDR3 has 14 residues. CDR3: CASSSGTHHLYFGN.

This clonotype was counted many times. The chain has TRBV27 and TRBJ2-7; the D gene could be TRBD1 or TRBD2 (5 bases each). The CDR3 has 15 amino acids. CDR1 is MNHEY and CDR2 is SMNVEV in the germline V gene (reference sequence). Deletions cut 4 bases from V and 7 bases from J, with 20 bases between. CDR3 nucleotides: TGTGCCAGCAGTTCGCCCCGGGACGCATACAATGAGCAGTACTTC. Protein product: CASSSPRDAYNEQYF.

This clonotype was seen only once. Because the CDR3 is missing its conserved closing phenylalanine or tryptophan, this is likely a read error. V and J are TRBV10-2 and TRBJ2-1; TRBD2 might be the D (5 bases). Matching the DNA end better, TRBJ2-5 makes the J call doubtful. The CDR3 spans 13 residues. Germline values: CDR1 WSHSY, CDR2 SAAADI. The CDR3 DNA reads as TGCGCCGCCTCGAGAGGGAGTGGCGAGACCCAGTACTTA. Its protein is CAASRGSGETQYL.

This clonotype was detected ten times or more. The V gene is TRBV28, the J gene TRBJ2-1; 7 bases align to TRBD1. The germline CDR1 and CDR2 sequences are MDHEN and SYDVKM. This CDR3 is built from 17 residues. The ends lost 6 bases at V and 3 bases at J; junction bases unmatched: 14. CDR3 protein: CASSSDRVPTLYNEQFF. The CDR3 DNA reads as TGTGCCAGCAGCTCCGACAGGGTGCCTACTCTCTACAATGAGCAGTTCTTC. Looking up the rest from reference TRBV28 and TRBJ2-1 gives the full variable domain: DVKVTQSSRYLVKRTGEKVFLECVQDMDHENMFWYRQDPGLGLRLIYFSYDVKMKEKGDIPEGYSVSREKKERFSLILESASTNQTSMYLCASSSDRVPTLYNEQFFGPGTRLTVL.

The V call is TRBV11-1, the J call TRBJ2-7, with a tentative D call TRBD2 (6 bases). This CDR3 is 14 amino acids long. Trimming took off 1 base at V and 10 bases at J, with 17 bases between the two ends. Germline lookup yields CDR1 SGHAT and CDR2 FQDESV (reference sequence). This chain's CDR3 is CASSLGEARETQYF. Written as DNA, the CDR3 is TGTGCCAGCAGCTTAGGTGAGGCACGGGAGACTCAGTACTTC.

The chain joins TRBV5-4 to TRBJ2-3, with D perhaps given as TRBD1 or TRBD2 (6 bases each). The last part of the DNA fits TRBJ2-5 better; the J call may be wrong. CDR1 and CDR2 (germline): SGHNT, YYREEE (reference sequence). This CDR3 region has 15 residues. CDR3 loop: CASSLASGAQETQYF. In DNA, the CDR3 is TGTGCCAGCAGCTTGGCCTCGGGGGCCCAAGAGACCCAGTACTTC.

With respect to this clonotype: This could be a read error, since a much larger clone is one nucleotide away. This chain uses TRBV5-1 with TRBJ2-7, with D tentatively TRBD2 (6 bases). V was shortened by 1 base and J by 12 bases, with 20 bases between the two germline ends. The CDR3 consists of 14 residues. Per germline, CDR1 SGHRS and CDR2 YFSETQ. The CDR3 DNA follows: TGCGCCAGCAGCTTGCGTGGGAGGAAAGAGACCCTGTACTTC. It is translated as CASSLRGRKETLYF.

In regard to this clonotype: The CDR3 does not close with the conserved phenylalanine or tryptophan, likely indicating a read error. The DNA is left out, because the CDR3 cannot be placed on it with certainty; the CDR3 is given as TCRdb lists it. CDR3: CASSLALASSTSAP. This chain connects TRBV7-6 to TRBJ1-1; the tabulated D call, TRBD1, remains unverified against the DNA. A total of 14 residues make up the CDR3, ends included. Germline V gives CDR1 SGHVS, CDR2 FNYEAQ.

The rearrangement links TRBV29-1 to TRBJ2-5; D not resolved. The CDR3 is 10 amino acids. In germline, CDR1 is SQVTM, CDR2 ANQGSEA. V was shortened by 6 bases and J by 0 bases, with 2 bases between the two germline ends. DNA for the CDR3: TGCAGCGTCGACCAAGAGACCCAGTACTTC. This gives the protein CSVDQETQYF.

The V gene is TRBV10-1, the J gene TRBJ2-6, with 8 nucleotides matching TRBD1. The closer fit of TRBJ2-7 to the DNA end suggests the J call may be wrong. CDR1 is WNHNN, CDR2 SYGVQD, per germline (reference sequence). This CDR3 has 15 residues. This CDR3 is CASSESLDRAYEQYF. The CDR3, as DNA: TGCGCCAGCAGTGAATCCTTGGACAGGGCCTACGAGCAGTACTTC.